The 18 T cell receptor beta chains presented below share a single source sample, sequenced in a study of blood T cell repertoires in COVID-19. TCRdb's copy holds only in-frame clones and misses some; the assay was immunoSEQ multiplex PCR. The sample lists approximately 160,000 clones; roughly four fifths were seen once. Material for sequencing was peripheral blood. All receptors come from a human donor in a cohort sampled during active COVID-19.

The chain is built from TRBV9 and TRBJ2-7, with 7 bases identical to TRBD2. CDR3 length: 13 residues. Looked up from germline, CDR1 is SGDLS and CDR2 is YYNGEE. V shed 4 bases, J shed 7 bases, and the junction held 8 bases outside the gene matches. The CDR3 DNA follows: TGTGCCAGCAGCACAGGACTAGAGCGGGAGCAGTACTTC. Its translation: CASSTGLEREQYF. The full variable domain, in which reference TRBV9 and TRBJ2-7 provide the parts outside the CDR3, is DSGVTQTPKHLITATGQRVTLRCSPRSGDLSVYWYQQSLDQGLQFLIQYYNGEERAKGNILERFSAQQFPDLHSELNLSSLELGDSALYFCASSTGLEREQYFGPGTRLTVT.

The CDR3: CASSLISPDEQFF. The DNA for the CDR3 is TGTGCCAGCAGTTTAATAAGCCCGGATGAGCAGTTCTTC. The gene calls are TRBV12-3 or TRBV12-4 and TRBJ2-1; no firm D call. The V end was cut by 2 bases, the J end by 8 bases, with 10 bases between. The CDR3 has 13 residues.

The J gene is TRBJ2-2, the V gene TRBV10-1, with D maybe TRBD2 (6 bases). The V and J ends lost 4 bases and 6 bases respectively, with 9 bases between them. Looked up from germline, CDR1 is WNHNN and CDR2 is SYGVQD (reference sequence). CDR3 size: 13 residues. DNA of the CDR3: TGCGCCAGCAGTGTCGGGGGTCCCGGGGAGCTGTTTTTT. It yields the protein CASSVGGPGELFF.

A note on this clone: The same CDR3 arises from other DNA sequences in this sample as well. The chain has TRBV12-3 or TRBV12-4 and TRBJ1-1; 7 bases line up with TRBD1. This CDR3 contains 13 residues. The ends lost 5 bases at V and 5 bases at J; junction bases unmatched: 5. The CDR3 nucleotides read TGTGCCAGCAGTCTAAGACAGGGAACTGAAGCTTTCTTT. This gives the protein CASSLRQGTEAFF.

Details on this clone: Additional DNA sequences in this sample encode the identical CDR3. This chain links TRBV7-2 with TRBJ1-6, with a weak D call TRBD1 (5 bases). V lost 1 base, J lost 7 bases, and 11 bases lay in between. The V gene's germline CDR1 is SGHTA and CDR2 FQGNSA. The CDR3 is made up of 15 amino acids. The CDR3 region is CASSLVGQGNSPLHF. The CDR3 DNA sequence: TGTGCCAGCAGCTTAGTCGGACAAGGAAATTCACCCCTCCACTTT.

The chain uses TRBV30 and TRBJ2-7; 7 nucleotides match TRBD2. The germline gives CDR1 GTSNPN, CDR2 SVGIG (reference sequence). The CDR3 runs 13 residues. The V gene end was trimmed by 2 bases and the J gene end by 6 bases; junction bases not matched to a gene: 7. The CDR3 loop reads CAWSLGEGGEQYF. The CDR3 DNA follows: TGTGCCTGGAGTCTTGGGGAGGGCGGCGAGCAGTACTTC.

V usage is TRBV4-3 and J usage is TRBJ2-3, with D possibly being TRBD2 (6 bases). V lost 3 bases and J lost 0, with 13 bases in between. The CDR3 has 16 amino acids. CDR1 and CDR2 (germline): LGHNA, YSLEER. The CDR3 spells CASSHGTYTSTDTQYF. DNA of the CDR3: TGCGCCAGCAGCCACGGGACTTACACTAGCACAGATACGCAGTATTTT.

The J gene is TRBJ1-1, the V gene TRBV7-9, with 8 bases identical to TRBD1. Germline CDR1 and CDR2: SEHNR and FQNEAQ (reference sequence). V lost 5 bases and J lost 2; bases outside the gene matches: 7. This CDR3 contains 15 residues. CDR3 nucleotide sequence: TGTGCCAGCAGCCCTGACAGGGGCGGAAACACTGAAGCTTTCTTT. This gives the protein CASSPDRGGNTEAFF.

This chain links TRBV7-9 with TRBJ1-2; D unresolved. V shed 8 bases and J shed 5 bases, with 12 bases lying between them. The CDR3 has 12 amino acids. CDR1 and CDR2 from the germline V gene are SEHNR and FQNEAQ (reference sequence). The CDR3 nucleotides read TGTGCCAGCCCGGTAGGGAGGTATGGCTACACCTTC. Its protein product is CASPVGRYGYTF.

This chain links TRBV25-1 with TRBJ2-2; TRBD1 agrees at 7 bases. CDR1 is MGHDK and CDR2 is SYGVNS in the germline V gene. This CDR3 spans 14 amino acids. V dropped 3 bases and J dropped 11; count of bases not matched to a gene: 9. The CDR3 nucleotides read TGTGCCAGCAGTGACCCGGACAGGCCACCTGAGCTGTTTTTT. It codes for CASSDPDRPPELFF.

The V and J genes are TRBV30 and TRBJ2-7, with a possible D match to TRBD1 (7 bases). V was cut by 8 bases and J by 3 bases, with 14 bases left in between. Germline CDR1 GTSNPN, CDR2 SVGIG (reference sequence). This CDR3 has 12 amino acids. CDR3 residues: CAVQGRIYEQYF. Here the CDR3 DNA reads TGTGCCGTACAGGGGAGGATCTACGAGCAGTACTTC.

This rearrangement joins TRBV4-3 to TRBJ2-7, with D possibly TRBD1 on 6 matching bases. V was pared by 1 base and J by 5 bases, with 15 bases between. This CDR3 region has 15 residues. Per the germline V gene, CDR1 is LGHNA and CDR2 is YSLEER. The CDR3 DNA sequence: TGCGCCAGCAGCCAAGGGTGGGGGCCATTGGACGAGCAGTACTTC. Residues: CASSQGWGPLDEQYF.

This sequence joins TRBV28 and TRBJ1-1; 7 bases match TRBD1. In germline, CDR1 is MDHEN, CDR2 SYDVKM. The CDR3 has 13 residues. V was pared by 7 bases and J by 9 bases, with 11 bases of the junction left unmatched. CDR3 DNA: TGTGCCAGCATCGAACGAGACAGGGTTAAAGCTTTCTTT. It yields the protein CASIERDRVKAFF. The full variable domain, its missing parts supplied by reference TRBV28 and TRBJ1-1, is DVKVTQSSRYLVKRTGEKVFLECVQDMDHENMFWYRQDPGLGLRLIYFSYDVKMKEKGDIPEGYSVSREKKERFSLILESASTNQTSMYLCASIERDRVKAFFGQGTRLTVV.

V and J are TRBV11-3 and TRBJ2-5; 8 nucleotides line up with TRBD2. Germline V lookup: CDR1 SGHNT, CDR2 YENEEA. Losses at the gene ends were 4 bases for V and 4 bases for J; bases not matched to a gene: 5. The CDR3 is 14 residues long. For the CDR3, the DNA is TGTGCCAGCAGCTCGTCCCGGGAGGGAGAGACCCAGTACTTC. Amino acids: CASSSSREGETQYF.

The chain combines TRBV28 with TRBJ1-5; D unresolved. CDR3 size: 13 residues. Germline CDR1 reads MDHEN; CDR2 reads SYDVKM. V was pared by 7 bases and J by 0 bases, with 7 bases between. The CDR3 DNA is TGTGCCAGCAAGGAGTATAGCAATCAGCCCCAGCATTTT. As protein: CASKEYSNQPQHF.

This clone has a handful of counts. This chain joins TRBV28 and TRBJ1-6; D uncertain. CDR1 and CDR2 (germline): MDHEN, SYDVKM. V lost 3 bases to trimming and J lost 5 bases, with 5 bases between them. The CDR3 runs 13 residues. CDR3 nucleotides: TGTGCCAGCAGTTTTCAGGATAATTCACCCCTCCACTTT. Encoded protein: CASSFQDNSPLHF.

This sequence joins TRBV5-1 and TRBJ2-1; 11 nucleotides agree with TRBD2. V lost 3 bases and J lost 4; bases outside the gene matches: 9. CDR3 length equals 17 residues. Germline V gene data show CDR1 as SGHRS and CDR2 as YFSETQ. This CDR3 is CASSSRLAGTGYNEQFF. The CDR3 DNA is TGCGCCAGCAGCTCGAGACTAGCGGGAACTGGGTACAATGAGCAGTTCTTC.

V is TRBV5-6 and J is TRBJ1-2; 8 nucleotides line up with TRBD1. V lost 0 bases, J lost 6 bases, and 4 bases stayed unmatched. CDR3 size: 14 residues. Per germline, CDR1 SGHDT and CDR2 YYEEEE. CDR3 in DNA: TGTGCCAGCAGCTTGGATGCGGACAGGGATGGCTACACCTTC. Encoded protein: CASSLDADRDGYTF.